This entry features one T cell receptor (beta chain) sequence. The data are from a study of cytomegalovirus exposure and HLA in healthy donors. Trimming took off 0 bases at V and 0 bases at J, with 15 bases between the two ends. CDR3 size: 19 residues. CDR1 and CDR2 from the germline V gene are SGHTA and FQGTGA. PCR used 60 Vbeta primers and 13 Jbeta primers. The method was immunoSEQ multiplex PCR; TCRdb's version includes in-frame clones alone and lacks a portion of them. The sample lists roughly 190,000 clones; roughly 75% were seen once. The sample taken for sequencing was PBMCs. The chain uses TRBV7-3 and TRBJ2-6, with D maybe TRBD2 (5 bases). This clonotype was sampled from a man younger than 40 in good health and CMV-seropositive. CDR3 residues: CASSLTAGTTSSGANVLTF. The CDR3 nucleotides are TGTGCCAGCAGCTTAACCGCGGGCACTACGAGCTCTGGGGCCAACGTCCTGACTTTC.